Below are 4 T cell receptor beta chains sequenced from a single sample in a study of cytomegalovirus exposure and HLA in healthy donors. PCR used 60 Vbeta primers and 13 Jbeta primers. The assay was immunoSEQ multiplex PCR, and TCRdb's table has in-frame clones only and misses some. This table holds more than 100,000 clones, roughly 78% found once. The source material was PBMCs. These receptors were taken from a man in his forties or fifties in good health and CMV-seronegative.

This clone was picked up a small number of times. The J gene is TRBJ2-2, the V gene TRBV27; TRBD2 aligns across 7 bases. V gave up 0 bases and J gave up 6 bases; unmatched junction bases: 10. CDR1 MNHEY and CDR2 SMNVEV come from the germline V gene (reference sequence). This CDR3 contains 17 residues. The chain's CDR3 is CASSLSGGFRMAGELFF. The CDR3, as DNA: TGTGCCAGCAGTTTATCGGGAGGGTTTCGGATGGCCGGGGAGCTGTTTTTT.

This clone was detected only once. V gene TRBV19 combines with J gene TRBJ2-5, with D perhaps matching TRBD2 (5 bases). With 5 bases removed from V and 4 bases from J, the gap between germline ends came to 11 bases. Germline V CDR1 and CDR2: LNHDA, SQIVND (reference sequence). The CDR3 contains 13 residues. The CDR3 sequence is CASSFREGETQYF. CDR3 in DNA: TGTGCCAGTAGTTTCCGGGAAGGAGAGACCCAGTACTTC.

The chain is built from TRBV28 and TRBJ1-4, with D unresolved. CDR1 MDHEN and CDR2 SYDVKM come from the germline V gene. V dropped 5 bases and J dropped 7 bases, with 11 bases sitting between them. The CDR3 is 13 residues long. Here the CDR3 DNA reads TGTGCCAGCAGTCCCCCTCGGGGTGAAAAACTGTTTTTT. This sequence encodes CASSPPRGEKLFF.

This clone has just one count. The V call is TRBV7-9, the J call TRBJ2-1, with 13 bases identical to TRBD2. Looked up from germline, CDR1 is SEHNR and CDR2 is FQNEAQ (reference sequence). The CDR3 sequence is 17 residues long. V was clipped by 1 base and J by 8 bases; unmatched bases: 8. CDR3: CASSLGLAGGGGDEQFF. CDR3 nucleotides: TGTGCCAGCAGCTTAGGACTAGCGGGAGGAGGGGGGGATGAGCAGTTCTTC.